This TCR beta chain was observed in a study of cytomegalovirus exposure and HLA in healthy donors. The wider study: Out of 150 million to 200 million T cells, an earlier analysis found about 120 million unique TCR beta sequences in total. Study observations and caveats: Near-uniform donor sequencing depth was presumed by presence/absence analyses. As a later analysis showed, a missense DCLRE1C variant was linked to trimming of TCR beta V- and J-genes.

Primers: 60 Vbeta forward and 13 Jbeta reverse. Some clones are missing from TCRdb's copy, which holds only in-frame ones; the method was immunoSEQ multiplex PCR. The data show 60,000 to 75,000 clones, and the top ten clones hold approximately 1.6%. V lost 2 bases and J 0 bases, leaving 10 bases between the germline ends. In germline, CDR1 is SGHVS, CDR2 FQNEAQ. The CDR3 runs 15 residues. For this clone: Its antigen is currently unknown.

The V and J genes are TRBV7-8 and TRBJ1-1, with D unclear. The specimen was PBMCs. The sequence came from a woman aged 30 to 39 in good health and CMV-seronegative. In nucleotides, the CDR3 is TGTGCCAGCAGCTTAAGTCGGGTCATGAACACTGAAGCTTTCTTT. It codes for CASSLSRVMNTEAFF.